The next 32 T cell receptor beta chains were all read from a single sample in a study of T cells in Graves' hyperthyroidism and ophthalmopathy. Researchers took RNA transcripts and amplified the TCR beta CDR3 regions from them. HTBI primers were employed in a first-round RT-PCR of the TCR CDR3. In TCRdb, the multiplex PCR reads were re-called with MiXCR into one record per CDR3 protein. The data contain hundreds of thousands of distinct CDR3 sequences, roughly 14% of them singletons. The sample taken for sequencing was blood. The receptor source for this set is a woman aged 50 to 60 with Graves' ophthalmopathy.

This clonotype came up many times. The CDR3, as DNA: TGTGCCAGTAGGTTGGTAGCGGGAGCAGATACGCAGTATTTT. Translated, it gives CASRLVAGADTQYF. The rearrangement uses TRBV19 and TRBJ2-3; TRBD2 matches 9 bases. The CDR3 loop spans 14 amino acids. J gave up 4 bases and V 6 bases, and 5 bases lay outside the gene matches. The germline V gene encodes CDR1 LNHDA and CDR2 SQIVND (reference sequence).

This clonotype was counted many times. The chain joins TRBV28 to TRBJ2-3; D may be TRBD2 (5 bases). Germline V CDR1 and CDR2: MDHEN, SYDVKM. This CDR3 is built from 16 residues. Trimming shortened V by 4 bases and J by 3 bases, and 17 bases separated the two germline ends. This CDR3 reads CASSSRDIFNTDTQYF. For the CDR3, the DNA is TGTGCCAGCAGTTCCCGGGATATATTTAATACAGATACGCAGTATTTT.

This clonotype was observed at least ten times. This chain links TRBV28 with TRBJ2-5; 9 bases are a match to TRBD1. The junction had 11 bases not matched to a gene; V was cut back by 5 bases and J by 7 bases. The CDR3 extends over 15 amino acids. Germline V CDR1 and CDR2: MDHEN, SYDVKM. The DNA for the CDR3 is TGTGCCAGCAGTCAACTAGGGACAGGGCTCGGGACCCAGTACTTC. Translated, it gives CASSQLGTGLGTQYF.

Concerning this clonotype: No conserved phenylalanine or tryptophan is present at the end of the CDR3, so a read error is the likely explanation. The genes are TRBV12-3 or TRBV12-4 and TRBJ1-1; the D is unclear. The CDR3 runs 14 residues. V dropped 6 bases and J dropped 1 base, with 12 bases sitting between them. CDR3 coding DNA: TGTGCCAGCAGCCCAAGGTGGCCGAACACTGAAGCTTTCCTT. Its protein is CASSPRWPNTEAFL.

This clonotype was picked up a small number of times. The chain recombines TRBV6-1 with TRBJ1-1, with D tentatively TRBD1 (5 bases). The CDR3 loop spans 17 amino acids. The V and J ends lost 10 bases and 4 bases respectively, with 28 bases between them. Germline V lookup: CDR1 MNHNS, CDR2 SASEGT. CDR3 DNA sequence: TGTGCCACCGGGGCCAACAGGAGAACGGGACGGAGCACTGAAGCTTTCTTT. This gives the protein CATGANRRTGRSTEAFF.

The CDR3 protein is CASRRTGGVVEAFF. CDR3 DNA: TGTGCCAGCAGAAGGACAGGGGGCGTGGTTGAAGCTTTCTTT. This chain links TRBV12-3 or TRBV12-4 with TRBJ1-1; 11 nucleotides agree with TRBD1. The CDR3 sequence is 14 residues long. V dropped 6 bases and J dropped 7; count of bases not matched to a gene: 7.

As concerns this clonotype: At one end the junction does not follow the germline gene, possibly because of a read error. J is TRBJ2-5 and V is TRBV13; D is unclear. The CDR3 length is 14 residues. Germline V gene data show CDR1 as PRHDT and CDR2 as FYEKMQ (reference sequence). CDR3 sequence: CASSPYVFGETQYF. The CDR3 DNA reads TGCGCCAGCAGCCCCTACGTATTCGGAGAGACCCAGTACTTC.

This clonotype appeared a few times. The chain employs TRBV18 and TRBJ1-1; TRBD1 aligns across 7 bases. CDR3 length: 15 residues. The V segment lost 3 bases and the J segment 6 bases; nucleotides outside the gene matches: 10. Germline V CDR1 and CDR2: KGHSH, LQKENI. DNA of the CDR3: TGTGCCAGCTCACCTCCGACAGGGTTGGGAGCTGAAGCTTTCTTT. It yields the protein CASSPPTGLGAEAFF.

On this clonotype: Being one base from a much bigger clone, this may be a read error. No conserved phenylalanine or tryptophan is present at the end of the CDR3, so a read error is the likely explanation. DNA for the CDR3: TGTGCCAGCAGCCACCACGGGACGGGGAACACTGAAGCTTTCCTT. This translates into CASSHHGTGNTEAFL. The chain carries TRBV3-1 and TRBJ1-1, with D maybe TRBD1 (5 bases). This CDR3 has 15 residues. V gave up 3 bases and J gave up 1 base, with 12 bases separating them. Germline values: CDR1 LGHDT, CDR2 YNNKEL (reference sequence).

This clonotype appeared many times. The chain uses TRBV20-1 and TRBJ2-1; 7 bases align to TRBD2. The germline CDR1 and CDR2 sequences are DFQATT and SNEGSKA (reference sequence). The CDR3 runs 16 residues. The V and J ends lost 0 bases and 8 bases, in that order; junction bases with no gene match: 13. CDR3 in DNA: TGCAGTGCTAGAGATACATCGGGGAGGGCCATGGATGAGCAGTTCTTC. Amino acids: CSARDTSGRAMDEQFF.

Ten or more counts support this clonotype. The chain carries TRBV7-9 and TRBJ2-2; the D is unclear. V dropped 1 base and J dropped 7 bases, with 4 bases sitting between them. The CDR3 is 12 amino acids. Germline V lookup: CDR1 SEHNR, CDR2 FQNEAQ (reference sequence). The CDR3 region is CASSLGYGELFF. The CDR3 DNA reads TGTGCCAGCAGCTTAGGATACGGGGAGCTGTTTTTT.

This clonotype was observed many times. The CDR3 sequence: CASSYSSRGRKAYEQYF. The CDR3 DNA reads TGTGCCAGCAGTTACTCGAGTAGGGGACGGAAAGCCTACGAGCAGTACTTC. The chain couples TRBV6-5 to TRBJ2-7; either TRBD1 or TRBD2 may supply D (5 bases each). V lost 0 bases, J lost 2 bases, and 17 bases lay in between. The germline V gene encodes CDR1 MNHEY and CDR2 SVGAGI. The CDR3 sequence is 17 residues long.

In this sample, this clonotype turned up many times. J is TRBJ2-7 and V is TRBV6-2 or TRBV6-3, with D uncertain. Germline V gives CDR1 MNHEY, CDR2 SVGEGT. The CDR3 loop spans 16 amino acids. V was cut by 2 bases and J by 0 bases, with 14 bases left in between. Written as DNA, the CDR3 is TGTGCCAGCAGTTACATTCGCGGAAAGCTCTCCTACGAGCAGTACTTC. Protein sequence: CASSYIRGKLSYEQYF.

The table lists this clonotype with many counts. This chain connects TRBV5-1 to TRBJ2-3; TRBD2 agrees at 7 bases. Trimming removed 0 bases from V and 4 bases from J; junction bases left unmatched: 8. Germline V lookup: CDR1 SGHRS, CDR2 YFSETQ. The CDR3 length is 16 residues. The CDR3 is CASSLDATSIPDTQYF. Written as DNA, the CDR3 is TGCGCCAGCAGCTTGGATGCGACTAGCATTCCAGATACGCAGTATTTT.

The chain recombines TRBV10-3 with TRBJ2-7; 11 nucleotides agree with TRBD1. The CDR3 sequence is 15 residues long. Looked up from germline, CDR1 is ENHRY and CDR2 is SYGVKD. With V trimmed by 2 bases and J by 5 bases, 5 bases remained unmatched. In DNA, the CDR3 is TGTGCCATCAGTGAGGCGGACAGGGGGCGAAACGAGCAGTACTTC. Translated: CAISEADRGRNEQYF.

In this sample, this clonotype turned up a few times. The CDR3 does not close with the conserved phenylalanine or tryptophan, likely indicating a read error. The rearrangement joins TRBV7-2 to TRBJ2-7, with no clear D. The V gene's germline CDR1 is SGHTA and CDR2 FQGNSA. V was shortened by 7 bases and J by 0 bases, with 19 bases between the two germline ends. The CDR3 totals 16 residues. CDR3 DNA: TGTGCCAGCACCGCCGACACGACTGTTACCTCCTACGAGCAGTACCTC. It is translated as CASTADTTVTSYEQYL.

This clonotype was seen repeatedly, ten times or more. This chain uses TRBV7-9 with TRBJ2-3, with D uncertain. Between the trimmed V and J ends, which lost 2 bases and 9 bases, there was a span of 6 bases. CDR1 and CDR2 (germline): SEHNR, FQNEAQ (reference sequence). This CDR3 is built from 11 residues. The CDR3 is CASSLRKTQYF. The CDR3 region has the DNA TGTGCCAGCAGCTTACGCAAGACGCAGTATTTT.

This clonotype was seen at least ten times. This rearrangement joins TRBV30 to TRBJ1-5, with D possibly being TRBD1 (5 bases). The V end was cut by 8 bases, the J end by 0 bases, with 14 bases between. This CDR3 region has 14 residues. From germline, CDR1 is GTSNPN and CDR2 SVGIG (reference sequence). CDR3 bases: TGTGCCGCAGGGACGGATAATAGCAATCAGCCCCAGCATTTT. Its translation is CAAGTDNSNQPQHF.

The V gene is TRBV12-3 or TRBV12-4, the J gene TRBJ2-3, with 7 bases that match TRBD1. The CDR3 contains 16 residues. V was pared by 6 bases and J by 1 base, with 10 bases of the junction left unmatched. CDR3 nucleotide sequence: TGTGCCAGCAGCCCAGGGACAGTGACTGGCACAGATACGCAGTATTTT. This translates into CASSPGTVTGTDTQYF.

V and J are TRBV30 and TRBJ2-1; 14 positions agree with TRBD2. The CDR3 is 15 residues long. Germline V CDR1 and CDR2: GTSNPN, SVGIG (reference sequence). Trimming cost V 4 bases and J 7 bases; bases outside gene matches: 6. CDR3 residues: CAWKTGTSGSNEQFF. In DNA, the CDR3 is TGTGCCTGGAAAACTGGGACTAGCGGGAGTAATGAGCAGTTCTTC. The full variable domain, in which reference TRBV30 and TRBJ2-1 provide the parts outside the CDR3, is SQTIHQWPATLVQPVGSPLSLECTVEGTSNPNLYWYRQAAGRGLQLLFYSVGIGQISSEVPQNLSASRPQDRQFILSSKKLLLSDSGFYLCAWKTGTSGSNEQFFGPGTRLTVL.

As concerns this clonotype: Possible read error: a much larger clone is one base away. The chain joins TRBV28 to TRBJ2-1, with D maybe TRBD2 (5 bases). Germline V gene data show CDR1 as MDHEN and CDR2 as SYDVKM. The CDR3 has 14 residues. CDR3 sequence reads: CAGSSPGTINEQFF. CDR3 in DNA: TGTGCCGGCAGTTCGCCGGGAACCATCAATGAGCAGTTCTTC.

This clonotype was counted many times. The chain employs TRBV12-3 or TRBV12-4 and TRBJ2-7, with D possibly TRBD2 on 6 matching bases. V was trimmed by 2 bases and J by 7 bases, leaving 18 bases between them. The CDR3 has 15 amino acids. The CDR3 DNA is TGTGCCAGCAGTTTATCGGGGACTTCCCTCTTGGAGCAGTACTTC. This sequence encodes CASSLSGTSLLEQYF.

V usage is TRBV5-1 and J usage is TRBJ2-7; TRBD1 matches at 7 bases. Germline lookup yields CDR1 SGHRS and CDR2 YFSETQ. The junction had 8 bases not matched to a gene; V was cut back by 0 bases and J by 5 bases. CDR3 size: 15 residues. CDR3 in amino acids: CASSLDTRDRDEQYF. The CDR3 DNA is TGCGCCAGCAGCTTGGATACCCGGGACAGAGACGAGCAGTACTTC.

This clonotype appeared many times. This rearrangement joins TRBV7-3 to TRBJ2-1, with TRBD1 matching over 7 bases. V trimming: 6 bases; J trimming: 0 bases; junction bases outside the gene matches: 5. Germline V gene lookup returns CDR1 SGHTA and CDR2 FQGTGA. This CDR3 spans 15 amino acids. In nucleotides, the CDR3 is TGTGCCAGCAGGGAAGGGGGCAGCTCCTACAATGAGCAGTTCTTC. This translates into CASREGGSSYNEQFF.

The rearrangement uses TRBV28 and TRBJ2-3, with 15 bases fitting TRBD2. This CDR3 has 21 residues. After removal of 5 bases from V and 5 bases from J, the junction contained 20 bases not matched to a gene. CDR1 and CDR2 (germline): MDHEN, SYDVKM. CDR3: CASSTAPIAGTSGRRVDTQYF. Written as DNA, the CDR3 is TGTGCCAGCAGTACGGCCCCCATAGCGGGGACTAGCGGGAGGCGGGTAGATACGCAGTATTTT.

The V call is TRBV5-4, the J call TRBJ2-7; no reliable D call. The germline CDR1 and CDR2 sequences are SGHNT and YYREEE (reference sequence). Trimming took 4 bases from V and 3 from J, leaving 11 bases between them. CDR3 size: 13 residues. CDR3 nucleotides: TGTGCCAGCAGCCTATCGACCATCTACGAGCAGTACTTC. This sequence encodes CASSLSTIYEQYF.

Many counts were recorded for this clonotype. The chain recombines TRBV20-1 with TRBJ1-1; D not resolved. Germline assignment: CDR1 DFQATT and CDR2 SNEGSKA (reference sequence). The CDR3 consists of 15 residues. V was cut by 0 bases and J by 1 base, with 12 bases left in between. As DNA, the CDR3 is TGCAGTGCTAGAGAGTGGGATTCGGGGAACACTGAAGCTTTCTTT. This translates into CSAREWDSGNTEAFF.

This clonotype was observed a handful of times. The chain employs TRBV20-1 and TRBJ1-4, with D unresolved. The CDR3 contains 15 residues. The V gene's germline CDR1 is DFQATT and CDR2 SNEGSKA (reference sequence). V gave up 0 bases and J gave up 1 base, with 9 bases separating them. The CDR3 sequence is CSARDLLGTNEKLFF. In DNA, the CDR3 is TGCAGTGCTAGAGATTTGTTAGGAACTAATGAAAAACTGTTTTTT.

The chain is built from TRBV20-1 and TRBJ2-7; a weak D match, TRBD2 (5 bases). The CDR3 length is 13 residues. V was cut by 6 bases and J by 6 bases, with 18 bases left in between. Germline V lookup: CDR1 DFQATT, CDR2 SNEGSKA (reference sequence). The CDR3 sequence is CSAEGASLGEQYF. The CDR3 DNA sequence: TGCAGTGCGGAAGGCGCTAGCTTGGGCGAGCAGTACTTC.

The chain uses TRBV7-9 and TRBJ2-5, with 12 bases aligning to TRBD2. The CDR3 length is 15 residues. V gave up 6 bases and J gave up 5 bases; unmatched junction bases: 7. Germline lookup yields CDR1 SEHNR and CDR2 FQNEAQ (reference sequence). CDR3 sequence: CASRTSGSGLETQYF. The CDR3 coding sequence is TGTGCCAGCAGGACTAGCGGGAGTGGTTTGGAGACCCAGTACTTC.

This clonotype was observed at least ten times. The V and J genes are TRBV28 and TRBJ1-4; possible D gene TRBD1, 6 bases. V lost 6 bases, J lost 3 bases, and 11 bases lay in between. Germline loops: CDR1 MDHEN, CDR2 SYDVKM. The CDR3 has 14 residues. The CDR3 loop reads CASSLQGPNEKLFF. CDR3 sequence (DNA): TGTGCCAGCAGCCTACAGGGACCTAATGAAAAACTGTTTTTT.

This clonotype has a count of ten or more. CDR3 amino acids: CASSLEGFRVRDEQYF. The CDR3, as DNA: TGCGCCAGCAGCTTGGAGGGCTTTAGGGTCCGGGACGAGCAGTACTTC. The chain employs TRBV5-1 and TRBJ2-7; D gene unclear. Germline loops: CDR1 SGHRS, CDR2 YFSETQ. V shed 0 bases and J shed 5 bases, with 18 bases lying between them. The CDR3 is made up of 16 amino acids.